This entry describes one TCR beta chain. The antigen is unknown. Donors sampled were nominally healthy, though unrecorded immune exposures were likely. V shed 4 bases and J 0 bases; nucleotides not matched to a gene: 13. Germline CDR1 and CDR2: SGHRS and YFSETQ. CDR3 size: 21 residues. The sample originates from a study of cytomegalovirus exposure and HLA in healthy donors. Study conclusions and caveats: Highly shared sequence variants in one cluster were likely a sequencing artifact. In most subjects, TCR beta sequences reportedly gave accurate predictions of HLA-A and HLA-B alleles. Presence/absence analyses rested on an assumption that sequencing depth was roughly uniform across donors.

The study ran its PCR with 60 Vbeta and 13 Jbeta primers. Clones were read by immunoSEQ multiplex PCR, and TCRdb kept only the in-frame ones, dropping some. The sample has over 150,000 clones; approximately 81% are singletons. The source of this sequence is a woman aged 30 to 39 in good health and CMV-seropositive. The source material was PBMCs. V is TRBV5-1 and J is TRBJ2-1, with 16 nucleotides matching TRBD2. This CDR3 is CASSLLPGTSGGDSSYNEQFF. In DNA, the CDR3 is TGCGCCAGCAGCCTACTCCCCGGGACTAGCGGGGGGGACAGCTCCTACAATGAGCAGTTCTTC.